This T cell receptor (beta chain) was captured by sequencing in a study of beta chain features in type 1 diabetes. Study conclusions and caveats: Cells with high TCR expression could be over-represented when cDNA is sequenced.

Expressed TCRB transcripts were sequenced after all isolated RNA was converted to cDNA. Average reads for naive, central memory and regulatory T cell samples were about 3.6 million. Sequencing was performed with immunoSEQ multiplex PCR; in TCRdb, only in-frame clones are kept and a portion is missing. The table includes about 620,000 clones, roughly 16% detected once. A word on this clone: What it binds is not known.

Germline lookup yields CDR1 SGHNT and CDR2 YYREEE (reference sequence). Trimming removed 4 bases from V and 5 bases from J; junction bases left unmatched: 11. This CDR3 is built from 15 residues. The sample was naive CD4+ T cells from blood. The chain uses TRBV5-4 and TRBJ2-7; 8 positions agree with TRBD2. This sequence was found in a man aged 18 to 29 in good health. CDR3 coding DNA: TGTGCCAGCAGCCCCCAGGGACTAGTGTCCAACGAGCAGTACTTC. Protein: CASSPQGLVSNEQYF.